This T cell receptor beta chain was sequenced during a study of T cells after yellow fever vaccination. Turning to the study itself: Preparation of the low-cell-number fractions used SMART-Seq v4 Ultra Low Input.

The CDR3 has 13 residues. Germline CDR1 is DFQATT and CDR2 is SNEGSKA (reference sequence). V was clipped by 5 bases and J by 2 bases, with 9 bases between them. This clonotype was observed many times. TCRdb reprocessed the 5' RACE reads with MiXCR, giving one entry per CDR3 protein. In the table there are 30,000 or so distinct CDR3 sequences, just under 6.5% of which are singletons. Source: PBMCs, either bulk or a sorted T-cell subset (CD4+, CD8+, memory, or dextramer-sorted; not recorded which), taken on the day of the yellow fever booster vaccination. The gene calls are TRBV20-1 and TRBJ1-4, with D uncertain. This clonotype originated in a man aged 25 to 40 who received the YFV17D yellow fever vaccine. The CDR3: CSARHGTNEKLFF. In DNA, the CDR3 is TGCAGTGCTCGACACGGGACTAATGAAAAACTGTTTTTT.